This note documents a single T cell receptor beta chain sequence. Its target is unknown. After isolation, RNA underwent reverse transcription to generate cDNA as the sequencing template. Sequenced by immunoSEQ multiplex PCR; TCRdb stores in-frame clones only, minus some. Of some 130,000 clones in the sample, roughly 58% were seen once. The data derive from a study of CD8+ T cells in alopecia areata. Looking at the study overall: Twice a day, 5 to 10 mg of oral tofacitinib was administered to treated patients.

General study results and limits: In patients, TCRs were shared less clearly than in mice, and HLA may possibly be involved. Across lesional scalp, and particularly alopecia totalis/universalis, clonality surpassed that of normal scalp.

Lesional scalp tissue (obtained by punch biopsy) and peripheral blood were collected from alopecia areata patients. CDR1 and CDR2 from the germline V gene are MNHEY and SMNVEV (reference sequence). The CDR3 contains 14 residues. Losses at the gene ends were 6 bases for V and 5 bases for J; bases not matched to a gene: 7. The V and J genes are TRBV27 and TRBJ2-7, with 10 bases aligning to TRBD1. This clonotype was obtained from a human donor with alopecia areata. The sample in question was CD4+ T cells sorted from blood, obtained at week 0. The DNA for the CDR3 is TGTGCCAGCAGGACCGGGACAGGGGCCGACGAGCAGTACTTC. This gives the protein CASRTGTGADEQYF.